This record looks at one T cell receptor (beta chain) sequence and its context. Antigen specificity is unknown. Each TCR beta library was made by quantitative 5'-RACE that incorporated molecular barcodes. TCRdb re-analysed the 5' RACE reads in MiXCR, keeping a single row per CDR3 protein. The data contain tens of thousands of distinct CDR3 sequences, 15% to 20% of them seen just once; the ten biggest clones take up around 50%. Trimming left V 5 bases short and J 4 bases short, with 10 bases between. The germline gives CDR1 SEHNR, CDR2 FQNEAQ (reference sequence). CDR3 length: 13 residues. The sample is drawn from a study of CD8 T cells in ankylosing spondylitis. General study results and limits: One TCR beta motif, made up of roughly 8 highly homologous variants, appeared characteristic of ankylosing spondylitis blood. Significant enrichment of disease-linked clones was reportedly seen in matched ankylosing spondylitis synovial fluid. Disease-linked clones displayed a CD8+ phenotype and appeared relatively rarely in peripheral blood.

What was sequenced was blood. This receptor was obtained from a male donor with ankylosing spondylitis or in good health (not recorded which). The chain employs TRBV7-9 and TRBJ2-3; D is unclear. CDR3 coding DNA: TGTGCCAGCAGCCCCGGTCCGGCAGATACGCAGTATTTT. The encoded protein is CASSPGPADTQYF.